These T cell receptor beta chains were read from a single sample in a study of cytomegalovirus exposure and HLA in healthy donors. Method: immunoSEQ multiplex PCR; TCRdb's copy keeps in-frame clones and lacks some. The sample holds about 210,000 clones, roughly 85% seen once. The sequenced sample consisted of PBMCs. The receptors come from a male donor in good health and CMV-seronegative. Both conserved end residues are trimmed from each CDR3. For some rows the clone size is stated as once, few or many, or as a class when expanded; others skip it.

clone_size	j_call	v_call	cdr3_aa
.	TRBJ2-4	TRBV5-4	ASSPTGGREAKNIQY
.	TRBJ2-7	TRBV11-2	ASSSRDTSGSYEQY
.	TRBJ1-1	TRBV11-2	ASSLDRGTNTEAF
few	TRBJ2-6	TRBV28	ASSLAFSGANVLT
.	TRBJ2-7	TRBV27	ASSLHVAGASEQY
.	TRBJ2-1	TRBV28	ASSLSEGGEQF
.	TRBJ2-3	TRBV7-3	ASSVDRTLASTDTQY
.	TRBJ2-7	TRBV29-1	SVQPGGVYEQY
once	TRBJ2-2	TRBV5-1	ASSLDPGSGELF
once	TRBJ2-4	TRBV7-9	ASSLSGQTNIQY
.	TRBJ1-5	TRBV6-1	ASSVQGGDQPQH
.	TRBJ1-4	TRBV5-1	ASSLDRGVEKLF
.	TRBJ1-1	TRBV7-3	ASSLTSGFAEAF
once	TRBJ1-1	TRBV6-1	ASTVPGWTEAF
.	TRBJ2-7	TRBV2	ASSEGLAGTYEQY
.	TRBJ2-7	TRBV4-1	ASSQEGTATYEQY
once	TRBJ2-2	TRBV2	ASLGQGKLENTGELF
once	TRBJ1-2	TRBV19	ASSIILDRDGYT
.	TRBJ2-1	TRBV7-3	ASRSPLRGSGGSSYNEQF
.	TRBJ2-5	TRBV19	ASSIGGRRGEETQY
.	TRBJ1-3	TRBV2	ASSEQAIGNTIY